This entry features one T cell receptor (beta chain) sequence. Using immunoSEQ multiplex PCR, the repertoire was profiled, and TCRdb retains in-frame clones only, with some absent. The data hold over 150,000 clones, with roughly 94% observed a single time. The data stem from a study of blood T cell repertoires in COVID-19. Seattle's cohort entered during active infection and was followed longitudinally. This CDR3 is built from 14 residues. Between the trimmed V and J ends, which lost 3 bases and 0 bases, there was a span of 9 bases. Germline loops: CDR1 WSHSY, CDR2 SAAADI. Material: peripheral blood. The TCR originated in a man aged 30-40 years with COVID-19, enrolled during active disease. V usage is TRBV10-2 and J usage is TRBJ2-7; D possibly corresponds to TRBD2 (5 bases). This CDR3 is CASSDPGSSYEQYF. Written as DNA, the CDR3 is TGCGCCAGCAGTGACCCGGGAAGCTCCTACGAGCAGTACTTC.